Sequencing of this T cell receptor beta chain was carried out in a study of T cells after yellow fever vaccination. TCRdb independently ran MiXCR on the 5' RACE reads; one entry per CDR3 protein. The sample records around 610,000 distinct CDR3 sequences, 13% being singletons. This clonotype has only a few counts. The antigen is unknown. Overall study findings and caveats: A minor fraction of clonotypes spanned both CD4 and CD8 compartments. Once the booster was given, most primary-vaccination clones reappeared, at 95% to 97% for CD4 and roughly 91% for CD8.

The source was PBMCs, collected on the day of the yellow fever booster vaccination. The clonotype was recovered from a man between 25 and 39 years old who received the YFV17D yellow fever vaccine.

The CDR3 loop reads CSAPEGGRPPDTQYF. The CDR3 DNA sequence: TGCAGTGCTCCCGAGGGGGGAAGGCCCCCAGATACGCAGTATTTT. The V call is TRBV20-1, the J call TRBJ2-3; D tentatively reads TRBD1 or TRBD2 (6 bases each). V was clipped by 5 bases and J by 4 bases, with 19 bases between them. Germline-derived CDR1 and CDR2 are DFQATT and SNEGSKA (reference sequence). This CDR3 contains 15 residues.